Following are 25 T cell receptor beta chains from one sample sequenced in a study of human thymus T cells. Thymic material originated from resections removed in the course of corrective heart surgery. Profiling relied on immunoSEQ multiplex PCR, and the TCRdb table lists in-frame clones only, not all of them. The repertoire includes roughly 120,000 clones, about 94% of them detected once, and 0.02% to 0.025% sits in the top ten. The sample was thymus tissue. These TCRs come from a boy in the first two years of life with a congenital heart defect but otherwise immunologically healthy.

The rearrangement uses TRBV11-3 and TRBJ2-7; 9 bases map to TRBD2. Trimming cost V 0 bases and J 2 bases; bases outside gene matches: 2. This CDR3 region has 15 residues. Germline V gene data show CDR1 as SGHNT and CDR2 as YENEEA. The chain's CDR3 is CASSLDRGGAYEQYF. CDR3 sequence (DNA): TGTGCCAGCAGCTTAGATCGCGGGGGGGCCTACGAGCAGTACTTC. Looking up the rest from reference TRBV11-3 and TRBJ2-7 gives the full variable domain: EAGVVQSPRYKIIEKKQPVAFWCNPISGHNTLYWYLQNLGQGPELLIRYENEEAVDDSQLPKDRFSAERLKGVDSTLKIQPAELGDSAVYLCASSLDRGGAYEQYFGPGTRLTVT.

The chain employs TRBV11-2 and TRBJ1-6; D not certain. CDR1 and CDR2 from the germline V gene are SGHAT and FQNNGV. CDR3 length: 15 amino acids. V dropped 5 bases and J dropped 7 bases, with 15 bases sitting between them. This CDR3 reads CASSPVWAGNSPLHF. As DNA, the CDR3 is TGTGCCAGCAGCCCCGTTTGGGCGGGCAATTCACCCCTCCACTTT.

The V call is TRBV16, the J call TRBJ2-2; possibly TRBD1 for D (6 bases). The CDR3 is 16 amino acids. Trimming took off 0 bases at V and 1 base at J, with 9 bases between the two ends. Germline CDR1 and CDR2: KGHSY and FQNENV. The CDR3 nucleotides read TGTGCCAGCAGCCAATCTAGGACAGAGAACACCGGGGAGCTGTTTTTT. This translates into CASSQSRTENTGELFF.

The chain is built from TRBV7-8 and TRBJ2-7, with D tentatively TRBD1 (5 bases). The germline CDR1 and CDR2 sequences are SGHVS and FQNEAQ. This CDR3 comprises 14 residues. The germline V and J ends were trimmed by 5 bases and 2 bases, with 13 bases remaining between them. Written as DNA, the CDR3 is TGTGCCAGCAGCCCCGCCAGGGCCCCCTACGAGCAGTACTTC. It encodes CASSPARAPYEQYF. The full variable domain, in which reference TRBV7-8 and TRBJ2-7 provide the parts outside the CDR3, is GAGVSQSPRYKVAKRGQDVALRCDPISGHVSLFWYQQALGQGPEFLTYFQNEAQLDKSGLPSDRFFAERPEGSVSTLKIQRTQQEDSAVYLCASSPARAPYEQYFGPGTRLTVT.

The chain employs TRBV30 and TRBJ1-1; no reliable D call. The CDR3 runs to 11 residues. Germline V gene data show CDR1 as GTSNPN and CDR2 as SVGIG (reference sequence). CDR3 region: CALGPNTEAFF. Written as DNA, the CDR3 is TGTGCTTTGGGCCCGAACACTGAAGCTTTCTTT.

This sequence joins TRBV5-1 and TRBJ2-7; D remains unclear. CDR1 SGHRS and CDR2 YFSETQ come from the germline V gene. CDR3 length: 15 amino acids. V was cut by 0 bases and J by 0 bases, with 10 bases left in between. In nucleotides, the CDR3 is TGCGCCAGCAGCTTGGCCCTGGGTCCCTCCTACGAGCAGTACTTC. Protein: CASSLALGPSYEQYF.

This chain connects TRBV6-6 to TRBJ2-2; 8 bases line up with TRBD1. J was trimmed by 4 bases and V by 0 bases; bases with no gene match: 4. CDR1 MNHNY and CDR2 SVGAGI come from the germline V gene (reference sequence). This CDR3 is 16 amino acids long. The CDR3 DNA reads TGTGCCAGCAGTTACTCGACAGGGGAGTTCACCGGGGAGCTGTTTTTT. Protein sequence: CASSYSTGEFTGELFF.

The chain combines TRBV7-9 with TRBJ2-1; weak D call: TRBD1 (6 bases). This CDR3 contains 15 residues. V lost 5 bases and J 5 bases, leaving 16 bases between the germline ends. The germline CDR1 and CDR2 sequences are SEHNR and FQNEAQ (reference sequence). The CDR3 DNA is TGTGCCAGCAGCCCAGAAGGCCAGGGGAACAATGAGCAGTTCTTC. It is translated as CASSPEGQGNNEQFF.

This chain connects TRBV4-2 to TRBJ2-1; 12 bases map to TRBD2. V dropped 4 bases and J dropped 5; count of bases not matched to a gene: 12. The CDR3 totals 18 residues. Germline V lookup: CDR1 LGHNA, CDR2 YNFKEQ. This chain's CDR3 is CASSPPEGASGGDNEQFF. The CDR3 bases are TGTGCCAGCAGCCCCCCAGAAGGGGCTAGCGGGGGGGACAATGAGCAGTTCTTC.

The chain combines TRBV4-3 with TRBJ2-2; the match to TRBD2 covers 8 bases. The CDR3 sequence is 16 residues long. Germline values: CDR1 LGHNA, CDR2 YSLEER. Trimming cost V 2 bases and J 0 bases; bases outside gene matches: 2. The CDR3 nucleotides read TGCGCCAGCAGCCAAACTAGCGGAGCGAACACCGGGGAGCTGTTTTTT. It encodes CASSQTSGANTGELFF.

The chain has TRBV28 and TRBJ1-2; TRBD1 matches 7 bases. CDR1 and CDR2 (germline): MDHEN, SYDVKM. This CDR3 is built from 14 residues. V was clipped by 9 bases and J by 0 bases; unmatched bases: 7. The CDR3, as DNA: TGTGCCAGTTGGTACAGGGGCCCTAACTATGGCTACACCTTC. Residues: CASWYRGPNYGYTF.

CDR3 nucleotide sequence: TGCGCCAGCAGCCAAGATATGGGGAGGGGGGGGATGAACACTGAAGCTTTCTTT. Its protein product is CASSQDMGRGGMNTEAFF. The J gene is TRBJ1-1, the V gene TRBV4-1; maybe TRBD1 (6 bases). V was cut by 0 bases and J by 0 bases, with 17 bases left in between. CDR1 is MGHRA and CDR2 is YSYEKL in the germline V gene. The CDR3 contains 18 residues.

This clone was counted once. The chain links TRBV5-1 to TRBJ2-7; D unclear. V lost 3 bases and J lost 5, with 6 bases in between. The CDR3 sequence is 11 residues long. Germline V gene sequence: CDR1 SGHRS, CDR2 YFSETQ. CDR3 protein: CASSSSDEQYF. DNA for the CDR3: TGCGCCAGCAGCTCTAGTGACGAGCAGTACTTC.

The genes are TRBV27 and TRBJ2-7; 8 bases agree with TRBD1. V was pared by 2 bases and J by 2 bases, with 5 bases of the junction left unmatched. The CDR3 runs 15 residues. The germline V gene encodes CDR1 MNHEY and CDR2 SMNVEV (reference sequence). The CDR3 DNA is TGTGCCAGCAGTTTAGGGCAGGGGGCCACCTACGAGCAGTACTTC. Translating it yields CASSLGQGATYEQYF.

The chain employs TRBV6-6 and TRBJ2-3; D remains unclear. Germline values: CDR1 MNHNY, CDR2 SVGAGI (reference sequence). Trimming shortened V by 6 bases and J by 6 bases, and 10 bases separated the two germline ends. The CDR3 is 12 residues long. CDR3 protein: CASSPRQDTQYF. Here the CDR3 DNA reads TGTGCCAGCAGCCCCCGGCAGGATACGCAGTATTTT.

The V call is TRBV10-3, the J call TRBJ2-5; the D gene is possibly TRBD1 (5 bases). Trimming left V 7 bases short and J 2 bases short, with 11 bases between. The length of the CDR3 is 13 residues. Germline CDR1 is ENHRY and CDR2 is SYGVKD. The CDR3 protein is CAINQGRQETQYF. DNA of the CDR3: TGTGCCATCAACCAGGGAAGGCAAGAGACCCAGTACTTC.

DNA of the CDR3: TGCGCCAGCAAGAGGACCACAGATACGCAGTATTTT. Its protein product is CASKRTTDTQYF. The rearrangement links TRBV5-1 to TRBJ2-3; D unclear. Looked up from germline, CDR1 is SGHRS and CDR2 is YFSETQ. The CDR3 sequence is 12 residues long. V shed 6 bases and J shed 2 bases, with 7 bases lying between them.

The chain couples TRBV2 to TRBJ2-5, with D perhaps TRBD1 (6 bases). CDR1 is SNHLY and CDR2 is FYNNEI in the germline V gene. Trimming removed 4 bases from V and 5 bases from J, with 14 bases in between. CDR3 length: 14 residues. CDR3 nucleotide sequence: TGTGCCAGCAGTGTCCTCAGGGGCGGGGAGACCCAGTACTTC. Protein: CASSVLRGGETQYF.

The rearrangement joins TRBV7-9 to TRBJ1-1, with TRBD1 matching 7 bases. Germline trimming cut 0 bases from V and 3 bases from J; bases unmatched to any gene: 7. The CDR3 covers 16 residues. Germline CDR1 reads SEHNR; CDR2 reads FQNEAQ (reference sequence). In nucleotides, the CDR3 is TGTGCCAGCAGCTTAGCGCTGGGACAGACCTACACTGAAGCTTTCTTT. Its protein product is CASSLALGQTYTEAFF.

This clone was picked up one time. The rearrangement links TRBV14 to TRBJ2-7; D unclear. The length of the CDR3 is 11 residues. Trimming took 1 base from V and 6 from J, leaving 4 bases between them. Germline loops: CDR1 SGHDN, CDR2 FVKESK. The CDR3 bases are TGTGCCAGCAGCCAAGGCCGCGAGCAGTACTTC. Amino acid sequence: CASSQGREQYF.

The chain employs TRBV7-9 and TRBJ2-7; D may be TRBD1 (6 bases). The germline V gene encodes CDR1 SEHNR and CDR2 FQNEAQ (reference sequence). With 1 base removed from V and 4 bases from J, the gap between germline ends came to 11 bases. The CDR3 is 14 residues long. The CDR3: CASSLGARGYEQYF. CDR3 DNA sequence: TGTGCCAGCAGCTTAGGGGCCAGGGGTTACGAGCAGTACTTC.

The CDR3 is CASSLCRDWYNEQFF. The CDR3 bases are TGTGCCAGCAGCTTATGCCGGGACTGGTACAATGAGCAGTTCTTC. The rearrangement uses TRBV5-4 and TRBJ2-1, with a weak D call TRBD2 (6 bases). CDR3 length: 15 amino acids. Trimming pared 2 bases from V and 4 bases from J, leaving 13 bases between. CDR1 and CDR2 (germline): SGHNT, YYREEE (reference sequence).

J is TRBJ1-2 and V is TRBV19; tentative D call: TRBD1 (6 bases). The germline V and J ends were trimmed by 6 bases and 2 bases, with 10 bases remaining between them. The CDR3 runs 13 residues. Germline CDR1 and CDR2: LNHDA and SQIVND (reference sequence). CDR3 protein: CASRRQGNYGYTF. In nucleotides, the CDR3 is TGTGCCAGTAGGCGTCAGGGGAACTATGGCTACACCTTC.

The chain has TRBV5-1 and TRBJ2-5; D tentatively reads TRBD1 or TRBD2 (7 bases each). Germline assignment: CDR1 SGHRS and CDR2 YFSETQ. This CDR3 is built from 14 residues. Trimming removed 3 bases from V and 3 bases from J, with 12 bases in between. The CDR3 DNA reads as TGCGCCAGCAGCTCTCCAGGGGGGGAAGAGACCCAGTACTTC. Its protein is CASSSPGGEETQYF.

The CDR3 here is CASSPKALKAYNEQFF. The CDR3 region has the DNA TGTGCCAGCAGCCCGAAGGCACTGAAGGCCTACAATGAGCAGTTCTTC. The J gene is TRBJ2-1, the V gene TRBV14; D unresolved. Per germline, CDR1 SGHDN and CDR2 FVKESK. CDR3 length: 16 residues. V was trimmed by 4 bases and J by 2 bases, leaving 15 bases between them.